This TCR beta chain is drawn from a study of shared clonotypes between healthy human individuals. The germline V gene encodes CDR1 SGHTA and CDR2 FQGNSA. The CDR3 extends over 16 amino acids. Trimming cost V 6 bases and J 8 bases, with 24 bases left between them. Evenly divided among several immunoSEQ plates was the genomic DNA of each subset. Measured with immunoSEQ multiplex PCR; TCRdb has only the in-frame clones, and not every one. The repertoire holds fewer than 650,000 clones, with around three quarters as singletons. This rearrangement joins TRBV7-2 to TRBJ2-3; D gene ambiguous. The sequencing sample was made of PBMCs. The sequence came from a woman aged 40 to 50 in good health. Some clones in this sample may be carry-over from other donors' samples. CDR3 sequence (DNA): TGTGCCAGCAGTCCGACGGTGGGCGAACCGTCAGCTACGCAGTATTTT. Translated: CASSPTVGEPSATQYF. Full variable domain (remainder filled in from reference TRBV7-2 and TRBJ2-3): GAGVSQSPSNKVTEKGKDVELRCDPISGHTALYWYRQSLGQGLEFLIYFQGNSAPDKSGLPSDRFSAERTGGSVSTLTIQRTQQEDSAVYLCASSPTVGEPSATQYFGPGTRLTVL.